What follows describes a single T cell receptor (beta chain). Its matching antigen is unknown. The protocol was immunoSEQ multiplex PCR, while the TCRdb copy is restricted to in-frame clones and leaves out a portion. Of under 70,000 clones listed, about 91% are singletons. These data originate in a study of PD-1 blockade in classical Hodgkin lymphoma. Broader study findings: Why the repertoires differ is still unclear, perhaps disease activity or prior therapy. Patients starting nivolumab under 1 year after ASCT were excluded.

In every patient, relapse followed autologous stem cell transplantation, while exposure to brentuximab vedotin differed. This clonotype was obtained from a human donor with classical Hodgkin lymphoma. This sample comprised peripheral blood mononuclear cells (PBMCs), obtained at baseline.

The CDR3 loop is CASSVGLAGARGNEQFF. The CDR3 DNA sequence: TGCGCCAGCAGCGTGGGACTAGCGGGGGCCAGGGGCAATGAGCAGTTCTTC. This sequence joins TRBV5-1 and TRBJ2-1; 14 bases agree with TRBD2. With V trimmed by 4 bases and J by 6 bases, 9 bases remained unmatched. Germline-derived CDR1 and CDR2 are SGHRS and YFSETQ. The CDR3 is 17 residues long.